A single sample gave rise to the 21 T cell receptor beta chains below, sequenced in a study of T cell repertoires in cytomegalovirus infection. From the reads, TCRdb called clonotypes with MiXCR, one entry per CDR3 protein. Of roughly 200,000 distinct CDR3 sequences detected, 38% appear once; the ten largest clones hold 55% to 70%. No antigens are known for them. The specimen was CD8+ T cells from cultured PBMCs, collected from culture after CMV antigen stimulation. These receptors all come from a human donor in good health (CMV status not recorded). Some clones in this sample may be carry-over from other donors' samples.

V is TRBV7-3 and J is TRBJ2-7; 10 positions match TRBD2. V shed 2 bases, J shed 3 bases, and the junction held 7 bases outside the gene matches. The CDR3 contains 16 residues. Germline lookup yields CDR1 SGHTA and CDR2 FQGTGA. As DNA, the CDR3 is TGTGCCAGCAGCTTATATCCTAGCGGGAGATACTACGAGCAGTACTTC. Amino acid sequence: CASSLYPSGRYYEQYF. Full variable domain (remainder filled in from reference TRBV7-3 and TRBJ2-7): GAGVSQTPSNKVTEKGKYVELRCDPISGHTALYWYRQSLGQGPEFLIYFQGTGAADDSGLPNDRFFAVRPEGSVSTLKIQRTERGDSAVYLCASSLYPSGRYYEQYFGPGTRLTVT.

This clonotype has just a few counts. The chain combines TRBV6-2 or TRBV6-3 with TRBJ2-1; possibly TRBD2 for D (6 bases). Germline V gene lookup returns CDR1 MNHEY and CDR2 SVGEGT. Trimming removed 5 bases at V and 7 bases at J, with 27 bases between. This CDR3 has 18 residues. The CDR3 loop is CASSVSLSEGDPKNEQFF. The CDR3 bases are TGTGCCAGCAGTGTCAGTCTTTCGGAGGGAGATCCCAAGAATGAGCAGTTCTTC.

The genes are TRBV7-6 and TRBJ1-1; D is perhaps TRBD1 (5 bases). V dropped 0 bases and J dropped 6 bases, with 14 bases sitting between them. This CDR3 contains 15 residues. Germline-derived CDR1 and CDR2 are SGHVS and FNYEAQ. The CDR3: CASSLAPETGPEAFF. CDR3 bases: TGTGCCAGCAGCTTAGCCCCGGAAACGGGGCCTGAAGCTTTCTTT.

Concerning this clonotype: An end of the junction does not agree with germline; a read error may underlie this. V usage is TRBV7-4 and J usage is TRBJ1-4; tentatively, D is TRBD1 (5 bases). This CDR3 region has 16 residues. Germline CDR1 and CDR2: SGHVT and SQSDAQ. CDR3 DNA: TGTGCAAGCAGCTCATTATCCGGGACCGAGAATGAAAAACTGTTTTTT. The encoded protein is CASSSLSGTENEKLFF.

This clonotype occurred a few times. The chain couples TRBV7-2 to TRBJ1-4; a possible D gene is TRBD1 (5 bases). The CDR3 is made up of 15 amino acids. Germline V lookup: CDR1 SGHTA, CDR2 FQGNSA. V was clipped by 1 base and J by 4 bases, with 10 bases between them. The CDR3 DNA follows: TGTGCCAGCAGCTTAGGGGGGAGGCTTAATGAAAAACTGTTTTTT. Its protein is CASSLGGRLNEKLFF.

This clonotype came up a few times. V usage is TRBV7-6 and J usage is TRBJ2-2, with a possible D match to TRBD2 (6 bases). In germline, CDR1 is SGHVS, CDR2 FNYEAQ. V was cut by 3 bases and J by 5 bases, with 10 bases left in between. This CDR3 spans 14 amino acids. The CDR3 spells CASSFGGGTGELFF. In DNA form, the CDR3 reads TGTGCCAGCAGCTTTGGGGGAGGAACCGGGGAGCTGTTTTTT.

The chain recombines TRBV2 with TRBJ2-2; tentatively, D is TRBD1 (7 bases). CDR3 length: 14 residues. Looked up from germline, CDR1 is SNHLY and CDR2 is FYNNEI. Trimming removed 7 bases at V and 3 bases at J, with 12 bases between. CDR3 in amino acids: CASIDREDTGELFF. The CDR3 DNA reads as TGTGCCAGCATCGACAGGGAGGACACCGGGGAGCTGTTTTTT.

This clonotype came up a few times. The rearrangement joins TRBV4-1 to TRBJ2-1, with D perhaps matching TRBD2 (5 bases). Per germline, CDR1 MGHRA and CDR2 YSYEKL. V was pared by 11 bases and J by 4 bases, with 12 bases between. This CDR3 contains 12 residues. The CDR3 DNA is TGCGCCTCGTCAGCGGAGTACAATGAGCAGTTCTTC. Translation gives CASSAEYNEQFF.

V is TRBV7-9 and J is TRBJ2-3; 9 bases match TRBD1. The germline gives CDR1 SEHNR, CDR2 FQNEAQ (reference sequence). This CDR3 has 15 amino acids. V trimming: 5 bases; J trimming: 0 bases; junction bases outside the gene matches: 3. As DNA, the CDR3 is TGTGCCAGCAGCGCCGGACAGGGGAGCACAGATACGCAGTATTTT. Amino acid sequence: CASSAGQGSTDTQYF. Variable domain in full (rest from reference TRBV7-9 and TRBJ2-3): DTGVSQNPRHKITKRGQNVTFRCDPISEHNRLYWYRQTLGQGPEFLTYFQNEAQLEKSRLLSDRFSAERPKGSFSTLEIQRTEQGDSAMYLCASSAGQGSTDTQYFGPGTRLTVL.

This chain joins TRBV12-3 or TRBV12-4 and TRBJ1-4; possible D gene TRBD1, 6 bases. This CDR3 comprises 15 residues. V dropped 6 bases and J dropped 4 bases, with 15 bases sitting between them. The CDR3 sequence is CASRPLGGYNEKLFF. The DNA for the CDR3 is TGTGCCAGCAGACCCCTAGGGGGTTATAATGAAAAACTGTTTTTT.

The rearrangement joins TRBV11-2 to TRBJ2-1; 8 positions match TRBD2. Per the germline V gene, CDR1 is SGHAT and CDR2 is FQNNGV. The CDR3 extends over 12 amino acids. J gave up 14 bases and V 5 bases, and 8 bases lay outside the gene matches. The CDR3 loop is CASSLGTRRKFF. CDR3 nucleotide sequence: TGTGCCAGCAGCCTAGGGACTAGGAGGAAGTTCTTC.

This chain joins TRBV12-3 or TRBV12-4 and TRBJ2-6; D not resolved. The CDR3 contains 15 residues. The V gene lost 3 bases and the J gene lost 0 bases, with 6 bases spanning the gap. The CDR3 DNA is TGTGCCAGCAGTTTCGGACCCTCTGGGGCCAACGTCCTGACTTTC. It specifies CASSFGPSGANVLTF.

This clonotype was detected many times. The rearrangement uses TRBV7-2 and TRBJ2-7; 10 bases match TRBD1. From germline, CDR1 is SGHTA and CDR2 FQGNSA. There are 16 residues in the CDR3. The V and J ends lost 5 bases and 1 base, in that order; junction bases with no gene match: 8. The CDR3 sequence: CASSPKGQGVSYEQYF. The CDR3 nucleotides are TGTGCCAGCAGCCCCAAAGGACAGGGGGTTTCCTACGAGCAGTACTTC.

This clonotype was seen a few times. The genes are TRBV28 and TRBJ2-1, with 9 bases that match TRBD1. Germline CDR1 MDHEN, CDR2 SYDVKM. The CDR3 totals 16 residues. J was trimmed by 3 bases and V by 7 bases; bases with no gene match: 10. This chain's CDR3 is CASKTFGDRDYNEQFF. The CDR3 DNA reads TGTGCCAGCAAGACCTTCGGGGACAGGGACTACAATGAGCAGTTCTTC.

V usage is TRBV28 and J usage is TRBJ2-5; TRBD2 agrees at 16 bases. Germline V gives CDR1 MDHEN, CDR2 SYDVKM. Germline trimming cut 6 bases from V and 5 bases from J; bases unmatched to any gene: 12. The CDR3 totals 18 residues. The CDR3 loop is CASSPLGLAGGGSETQYF. The CDR3 DNA follows: TGTGCCAGCAGCCCATTGGGACTAGCGGGGGGGGGTTCGGAGACCCAGTACTTC.

In its sample, this clonotype was seen once. At one end the junction does not follow the germline gene, possibly because of a read error. The chain joins TRBV29-1 to TRBJ2-1; D possibly uses TRBD1 or TRBD2 (5 bases each). In germline, CDR1 is SQVTM, CDR2 ANQGSEA. This CDR3 is built from 17 residues. The CDR3 loop reads CSAEGGTGLSSYNEQFF. CDR3 sequence (DNA): TGCAGCGCTGAAGGAGGAACGGGGCTAAGCTCCTACAATGAGCAGTTCTTC.

This chain links TRBV19 with TRBJ1-2; D may be TRBD1 (6 bases). V was trimmed by 6 bases and J by 3 bases, leaving 17 bases between them. Germline CDR1 is LNHDA and CDR2 is SQIVND (reference sequence). There are 15 residues in the CDR3. The CDR3 DNA reads as TGTGCCAGTAGACAGAGCAGGGGTTTTTACTATGGCTACACCTTC. Translated, it gives CASRQSRGFYYGYTF.

At least ten counts were recorded for this clonotype. The chain joins TRBV6-1 to TRBJ1-1; TRBD1 might be the D (5 bases). V dropped 7 bases and J dropped 5 bases, with 20 bases sitting between them. This CDR3 has 15 amino acids. Germline V gives CDR1 MNHNS, CDR2 SASEGT. CDR3 in amino acids: CASIGGEGIRTEAFF. In DNA, the CDR3 is TGTGCCAGCATCGGAGGGGAGGGCATAAGGACTGAAGCTTTCTTT.

This rearrangement joins TRBV7-3 to TRBJ2-2, with TRBD1 identical over 8 bases. The CDR3 runs 14 residues. The germline V gene encodes CDR1 SGHTA and CDR2 FQGTGA. J was trimmed by 5 bases and V by 5 bases; bases with no gene match: 4. The CDR3: CASSPYRGTGELFF. In DNA form, the CDR3 reads TGTGCCAGCAGCCCCTACAGGGGGACCGGGGAGCTGTTTTTT.

The V call is TRBV19, the J call TRBJ1-6, with 8 bases fitting TRBD1. The CDR3 runs 15 residues. V dropped 11 bases and J dropped 7; count of bases not matched to a gene: 13. Germline assignment: CDR1 LNHDA and CDR2 SQIVND (reference sequence). The CDR3 coding sequence is TGTGCCTCCACGGACAGGGAACCGACCAATTCACCCCTCCACTTT. This codes for CASTDREPTNSPLHF. Full variable domain (missing parts from reference TRBV19 and TRBJ1-6): DGGITQSPKYLFRKEGQNVTLSCEQNLNHDAMYWYRQDPGQGLRLIYYSQIVNDFQKGDIAEGYSVSREKKESFPLTVTSAQKNPTAFYLCASTDREPTNSPLHFGNGTRLTVT.

The rearrangement joins TRBV7-9 to TRBJ2-1, with 13 bases identical to TRBD2. The germline gives CDR1 SEHNR, CDR2 FQNEAQ (reference sequence). The CDR3 is 15 amino acids. V shed 3 bases, J shed 8 bases, and the junction held 4 bases outside the gene matches. As DNA, the CDR3 is TGTGCCAGCAGCTTCGGGACTAGCGGGAACGATGAGCAGTTCTTC. It specifies CASSFGTSGNDEQFF.